The table lists the clone carrying this T cell receptor beta chain with a few counts. Its antigen remains unidentified. V lost 1 base to trimming and J lost 4 bases, with 12 bases between them. This CDR3 spans 15 amino acids. Germline V CDR1 and CDR2: SGHTA, FQGNSA. The authors prepared the TCRbeta library with unique molecular identifiers. TCRdb used MiXCR to reprocess the PCR reads, holding one entry per CDR3 protein. The repertoire holds about 240,000 distinct CDR3 sequences, with roughly 26% as singletons. These data are taken from a study of T-cell reconstitution after alpha-beta-depleted transplantation in children. Notes on the study in general: There were reportedly several hundred expanded graft clones from which alpha-beta T cells came about two months after transplant.

V usage is TRBV7-2 and J usage is TRBJ2-3; D is possibly TRBD1 (5 bases). The source of this sequence is a girl aged 2 to 9 with Fanconi anemia, due to receive a stem cell transplant. This specimen was PBMCs, taken before TCRalphabeta/CD19-depleted stem cell transplant. The CDR3 region has the DNA TGTGCCAGCAGCTTAGTATGGAAGGGGCCAGATACGCAGTATTTT. It yields the protein CASSLVWKGPDTQYF.